The rows below give T cell receptor beta chains drawn from one sample of a study of shared clonotypes between healthy human individuals. Using immunoSEQ multiplex PCR, the repertoire was profiled, and TCRdb retains in-frame clones only, with some absent. The table includes about 500,000 clones, 75% to 80% detected once. Sequenced sample: PBMCs. These receptor sequences come from a woman aged 35 to 49 in good health. Some clones in this sample may be carry-over from other donors' samples. Each CDR3 is given with its conserved first and last residue. The D gene is left open where the match is weak. Size values are once, few and many counts, or a class for expanded clones, and some rows have none.

V gene	D gene	J gene	clone size	CDR3 protein	CDR3 DNA
TRBV7-3	-	TRBJ2-2	-	CASSLTPGELFF	TGTGCCAGCAGCCTCACCCCCGGGGAGCTGTTTTTT
TRBV7-9	-	TRBJ2-6	-	CASSLAGSGANVLTF	TGTGCCAGCAGCTTAGCGGGCTCCGGGGCCAACGTCCTGACTTTC
TRBV30	-	TRBJ1-3	-	CAWSYRRGPGNTIYF	TGTGCCTGGAGCTATAGACGGGGGCCTGGAAACACCATATATTTT
TRBV15	-	TRBJ2-4	many	CATSRVGDIQYF	TGTGCCACCAGCAGAGTTGGGGACATTCAGTACTTC
TRBV29-1	-	TRBJ1-2	-	CSVLKNTNYGYTF	TGCAGCGTTCTAAAGAATACAAACTATGGCTACACCTTC
TRBV2	-	TRBJ2-5	-	CASYRALETQYF	TGTGCCAGTTACAGGGCATTGGAGACCCAGTACTTC
TRBV7-9	TRBD2	TRBJ2-1	-	CASSPRSGRASVHEQFF	TGTGCCAGCAGCCCCCGTAGCGGGAGGGCCTCCGTCCATGAGCAGTTCTTC
TRBV7-9	-	TRBJ1-4	few	CASSSRRSLGSEKLFF	TGTGCCAGCAGCTCGCGGCGTAGTCTGGGTTCTGAAAAACTGTTTTTT
TRBV6-1	-	TRBJ1-2	-	CASSERRGAYGYTF	TGTGCCAGCAGTGAACGGCGCGGGGCCTATGGCTACACCTTC
TRBV25-1	-	TRBJ2-1	-	CASSVAGAGSDEQFF	TGTGCCAGCAGTGTAGCTGGTGCAGGGTCGGACGAGCAGTTCTTC
TRBV2	-	TRBJ1-5	few	CASRDSTYQPQHF	TGTGCCAGCAGGGACAGCACCTATCAGCCCCAGCATTTT
TRBV7-7	TRBD1	TRBJ2-5	-	CASSHRGRGQETQYF	TGTGCTAGCAGCCACAGGGGTCGGGGCCAAGAGACCCAGTACTTC
TRBV11-2	TRBD2	TRBJ2-2	-	CASSSGTSGWSNTGELFF	TGTGCCAGCAGCAGCGGGACTAGCGGGTGGTCTAACACCGGGGAGCTGTTTTTT
TRBV25-1	TRBD1	TRBJ2-5	once	CASSDSGTGGWETQYF	TGTGCCAGCAGTGATTCCGGGACAGGGGGTTGGGAGACCCAGTACTTC
TRBV27	TRBD1	TRBJ1-4	-	CASSTSGGQGVEKLFF	TGTGCCAGCAGTACGTCCGGAGGACAGGGGGTTGAAAAACTGTTTTTT
TRBV9	-	TRBJ1-1	-	CASSLQANTEAFF	TGTGCCAGCAGCTTACAGGCGAACACTGAAGCTTTCTTT
TRBV1	-	TRBJ2-1	-	CTSSGEVGGFF	TGCACCAGCAGCGGGGAGGTGGGGGGGTTCTTC
TRBV18	-	TRBJ1-4	-	CASSPRGGATNEKLFF	TGTGCCAGCTCACCACGGGGTGGTGCAACTAATGAAAAACTGTTTTTT
TRBV7-8	TRBD2	TRBJ2-7	-	CASSSRRLAGYEQYF	TGTGCCAGCAGCTCTCGGAGATTAGCGGGATACGAGCAGTACTTC
TRBV5-6	-	TRBJ2-7	-	CASSSQGIYEQYF	TGTGCCAGCAGCTCTCAAGGGATCTACGAGCAGTACTTC
TRBV12-5	-	TRBJ2-2	-	CASGSGNTGELFF	TGTGCTAGCGGCTCCGGGAACACCGGGGAGCTGTTTTTT
TRBV7-3	-	TRBJ1-1	many	CASSSQVGAAEAFF	TGTGCCAGCAGTTCACAGGTTGGGGCCGCTGAAGCTTTCTTT
TRBV5-1	-	TRBJ2-7	-	CASRDSGLEQYF	TGCGCCAGCAGGGATTCAGGGCTTGAGCAGTACTTC
TRBV18	-	TRBJ2-3	few	CASSPPSTDTQYF	TGTGCCAGCTCACCACCGAGCACAGATACGCAGTATTTT
TRBV5-1	-	TRBJ2-2	-	CASGSRTTKNTGELFF	TGCGCCAGCGGCTCCCGGACTACCAAGAACACCGGGGAGCTGTTTTTT
TRBV10-3	TRBD2	TRBJ2-1	-	CAISVLAGVGNEQFF	TGTGCCATCAGTGTCTTAGCGGGAGTGGGGAATGAGCAGTTCTTC
TRBV18	-	TRBJ2-3	-	CASSPREDTQYF	TGTGCCAGCTCACCACGGGAAGATACGCAGTATTTT
TRBV19	TRBD2	TRBJ2-7	-	CASSIRPSGRLIYEQYF	TGTGCCAGTAGTATACGGCCTAGCGGGAGGTTGATCTACGAGCAGTACTTC
TRBV7-9	-	TRBJ2-6	-	CASSLRSGANVLTF	TGTGCCAGCAGCCTCCGGTCGGGGGCCAACGTCCTGACTTTC
TRBV5-1	-	TRBJ2-3	-	CASSSGGSGTDTQYF	TGCGCCAGCAGCTCCGGAGGTAGCGGCACAGATACGCAGTATTTC
TRBV2	TRBD1	TRBJ2-7	-	CASSAGQGAYEQYF	TGTGCCAGCAGCGCAGGACAGGGAGCCTACGAGCAGTACTTC
TRBV10-3	-	TRBJ2-5	-	CAISDREAETQYF	TGTGCCATCAGTGACAGGGAGGCAGAGACCCAGTACTTC
TRBV30	-	TRBJ1-2	-	CAWTPWGADGYTF	TGTGCCTGGACCCCTTGGGGGGCAGATGGCTACACCTTC
TRBV7-9	TRBD2	TRBJ2-1	many	CASSLISGSDEQFF	TGTGCCAGCAGCTTAATCAGCGGGAGCGATGAGCAGTTCTTC
TRBV5-4	TRBD2	TRBJ2-2	-	CASSLEGTSGRAGELFF	TGTGCCAGCAGCTTGGAAGGGACTAGCGGGAGGGCCGGGGAGCTGTTTTTT
TRBV2	-	TRBJ2-3	-	CASSGQVTDTQYF	TGTGCCAGCAGTGGACAGGTCACAGATACGCAGTATTTT
TRBV18	-	TRBJ2-2	once	CASSPTEGSGTGELFF	TGTGCCAGCTCACCTACGGAGGGTAGCGGCACCGGGGAGCTGTTTTTT
TRBV10-3	-	TRBJ2-7	few	CAIRETGRREVSYEQYF	TGTGCCATCAGGGAGACAGGCCGGCGAGAGGTCTCCTACGAGCAGTACTTC
TRBV4-3	TRBD2	TRBJ2-1	-	CASSQNPAGTSTYNEQFF	TGCGCCAGCAGCCAAAATCCAGCCGGGACTAGCACCTACAATGAGCAGTTCTTC
TRBV18	TRBD1	TRBJ1-5	few	CASSPRGVAGQGNQPQHF	TGTGCCAGCTCACCCCGGGGGGTGGCCGGACAGGGCAATCAGCCCCAGCATTTT
TRBV10-3	-	TRBJ2-5	-	CAIRGTPEETQYF	TGTGCCATCAGGGGGACACCAGAAGAGACCCAGTACTTC
TRBV6-1	TRBD1	TRBJ1-1	-	CASTQGARNTEAFF	TGTGCCAGCACCCAGGGGGCAAGGAACACTGAAGCTTTCTTT
TRBV20-1	-	TRBJ1-4	few	CSARVQEKLFF	TGCAGTGCTAGAGTGCAGGAAAAACTGTTTTTT
TRBV28	TRBD1	TRBJ2-1	-	CASKPGQLYNEQFF	TGTGCCAGCAAACCGGGACAGTTATACAATGAGCAGTTCTTC
TRBV5-1	TRBD2	TRBJ2-7	few	CASSFVLAGGEQYF	TGCGCCAGCAGCTTTGTATTAGCGGGAGGCGAGCAGTACTTC
TRBV29-1	TRBD1	TRBJ1-5	many	CSVADRFDQPQHF	TGCAGCGTTGCGGACAGGTTTGATCAGCCCCAGCATTTT